This T cell receptor (beta chain) was documented in a study of a mutant IDH1 vaccine in newly diagnosed glioma. On this clone: Antigen unknown.

Time point in this sample: week 5, during vaccination. In every dose of vaccine, 300 ug of mutant IDH1 20-mer peptide was given alongside topical imiquimod. The repertoire was sequenced with immunoSEQ multiplex PCR; TCRdb's copy has only in-frame clones and lacks some. Here the sample spans about 58,000 clones, about 86% being singletons. The sequence came from a woman in her forties or fifties with glioma. This material consisted of PBMCs, taken from a glioma patient whose treatment included an IDH1 peptide vaccine.

The CDR3 here is CASGTTIQETQYF. DNA of the CDR3: TGTGCCAGCGGTACTACTATCCAAGAGACCCAGTACTTC. The chain combines TRBV7-8 with TRBJ2-5, with no clear D. The CDR3 covers 13 residues. The V gene lost 8 bases and the J gene lost 1 base, with 11 bases spanning the gap. The germline V gene has CDR1 SGHVS and CDR2 FQNEAQ.